The rows below give T cell receptor beta chains drawn from one sample of a study of blood T cell repertoires in COVID-19. Method: immunoSEQ multiplex PCR; TCRdb's copy keeps in-frame clones and lacks some. This table has tens of thousands of clones, 88% appearing once. Source material: peripheral blood. Every receptor here comes from a human donor in a cohort sampled during active COVID-19. Both conserved end residues are part of each CDR3. The order of the fields is V gene, J gene, clone size, CDR3 protein. Clone size is not always given. Where it is, it says once, few, many or a class for expanded clones.

TRBV18	TRBJ2-1	NA	CASSPLGVAGGPEQFF
TRBV5-1	TRBJ2-5	few	CASSSVGGQETQYF
TRBV14	TRBJ2-3	NA	CASRPQAVDTQYF
TRBV3-1/TRBV3-2	TRBJ2-5	NA	CASSQDRLAGYQETQYF
TRBV27	TRBJ2-1	NA	CASSAWTTRAGNEQFF
TRBV3-1/TRBV3-2	TRBJ1-1	NA	CASRGTGTEAFF
TRBV30	TRBJ1-3	NA	CAWSRRDSGNTIYF
TRBV7-3	TRBJ2-3	few	CASSLREKDTQYF
TRBV7-2	TRBJ1-2	NA	CASSLERVGGGYTF
TRBV5-1	TRBJ2-5	NA	CASSLEAGLGETQYF
TRBV6-4	TRBJ2-7	NA	CASSPEAGSSYEQYF
TRBV27	TRBJ2-5	NA	CASSSGGRVTQYF
TRBV5-1	TRBJ1-1	NA	CASSLDEVTEAFF
TRBV11-3	TRBJ1-1	NA	CASSLPPRGWVNTEAFF
TRBV13	TRBJ1-1	NA	CASAGLNTEAFF
TRBV7-9	TRBJ2-7	NA	CASSLGYPGTGTEQYF
TRBV14	TRBJ2-7	NA	CASSQVLTSEQYF
TRBV2	TRBJ2-5	once	CASSAFRDQETQYF
TRBV6-1	TRBJ1-2	NA	CASSEAQGTGYTF
TRBV6-2/TRBV6-3	TRBJ2-1	NA	CASSYSQGRLAGRSYNEQFF
TRBV5-1	TRBJ2-5	NA	CASSSVGETQETQYF
TRBV11-1	TRBJ2-4	NA	CASSSRDRGRQNIQYF
TRBV2	TRBJ2-7	NA	CASSEALHDLEEQYF
TRBV5-8	TRBJ1-2	NA	CASSRRANYGYTF
TRBV28	TRBJ2-2	few	CASSSGLIGELFF
TRBV5-1	TRBJ2-5	NA	CASSYPGETQYF
TRBV19	TRBJ2-3	once	CASTPGDSSTDTQYF
TRBV6-2/TRBV6-3	TRBJ1-3	NA	CASSSHRHSGNTIYF
TRBV5-4	TRBJ2-1	NA	CASSTGTANEQFF
TRBV7-6	TRBJ2-1	NA	CASSLDPTGGQFF
TRBV9	TRBJ2-7	once	CASSLGTGSYEQYF
TRBV20-1	TRBJ2-3	NA	CSAVEQEKQYF